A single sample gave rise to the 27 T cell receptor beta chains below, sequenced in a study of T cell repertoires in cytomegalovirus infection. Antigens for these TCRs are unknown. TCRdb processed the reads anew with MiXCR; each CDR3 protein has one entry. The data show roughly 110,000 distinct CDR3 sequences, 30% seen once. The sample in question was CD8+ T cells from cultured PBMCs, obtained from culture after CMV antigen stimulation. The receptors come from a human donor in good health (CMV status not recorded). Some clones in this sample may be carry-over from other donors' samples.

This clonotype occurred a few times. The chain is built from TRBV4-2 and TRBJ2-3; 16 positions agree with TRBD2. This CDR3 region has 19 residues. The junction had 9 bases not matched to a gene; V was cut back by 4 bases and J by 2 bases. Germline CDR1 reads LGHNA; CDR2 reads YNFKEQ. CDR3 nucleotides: TGTGCCAGCAGCCCACAACCGGGACTAGCGGGGGGGGTCACAGATACGCAGTATTTT. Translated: CASSPQPGLAGGVTDTQYF.

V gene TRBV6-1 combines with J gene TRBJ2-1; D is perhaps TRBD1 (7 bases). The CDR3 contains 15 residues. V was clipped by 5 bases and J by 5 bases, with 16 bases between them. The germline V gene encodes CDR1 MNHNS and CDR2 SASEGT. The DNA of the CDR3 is TGTGCCAGCAGTCGGACAGGCGGGATAAACAATGAGCAGTTCTTC. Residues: CASSRTGGINNEQFF.

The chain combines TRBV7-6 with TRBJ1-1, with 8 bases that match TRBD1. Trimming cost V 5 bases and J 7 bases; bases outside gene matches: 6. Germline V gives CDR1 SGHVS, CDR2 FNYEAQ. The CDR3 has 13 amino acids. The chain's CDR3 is CASSQGTGDEAFF. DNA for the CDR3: TGTGCCAGCAGCCAAGGGACAGGAGATGAAGCTTTCTTT.

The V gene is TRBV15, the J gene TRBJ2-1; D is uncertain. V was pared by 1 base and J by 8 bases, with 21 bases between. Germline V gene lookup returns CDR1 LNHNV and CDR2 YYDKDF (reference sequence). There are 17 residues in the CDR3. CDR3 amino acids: CATSRVGMAGPTDEQFF. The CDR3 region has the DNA TGTGCCACCAGCAGAGTAGGGATGGCAGGACCAACGGATGAGCAGTTCTTC.

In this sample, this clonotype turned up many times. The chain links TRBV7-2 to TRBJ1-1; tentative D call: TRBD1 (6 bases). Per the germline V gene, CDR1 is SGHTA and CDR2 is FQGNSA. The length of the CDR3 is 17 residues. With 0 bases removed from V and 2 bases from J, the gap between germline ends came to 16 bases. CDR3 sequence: CASSLAEGGVYNTEAFF. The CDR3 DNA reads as TGTGCCAGCAGCTTAGCTGAGGGGGGAGTTTATAACACTGAAGCTTTCTTT.

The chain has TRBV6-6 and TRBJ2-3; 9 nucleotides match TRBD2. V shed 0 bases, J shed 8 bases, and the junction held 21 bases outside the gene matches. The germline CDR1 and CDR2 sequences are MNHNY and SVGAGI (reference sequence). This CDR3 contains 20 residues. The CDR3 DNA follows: TGTGCCAGCAGTTACTCGAGACCCCCAAAGGCGGGGGGGAGCTCCGGTACGCAGTATTTT. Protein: CASSYSRPPKAGGSSGTQYF.

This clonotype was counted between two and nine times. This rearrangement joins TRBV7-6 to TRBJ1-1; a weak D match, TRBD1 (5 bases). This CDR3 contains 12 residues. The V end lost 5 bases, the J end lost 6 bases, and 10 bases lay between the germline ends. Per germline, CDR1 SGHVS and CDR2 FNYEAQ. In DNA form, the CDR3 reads TGTGCCAGCAGCCAAGGGGTCCCTGAAGCTTTCTTT. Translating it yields CASSQGVPEAFF.

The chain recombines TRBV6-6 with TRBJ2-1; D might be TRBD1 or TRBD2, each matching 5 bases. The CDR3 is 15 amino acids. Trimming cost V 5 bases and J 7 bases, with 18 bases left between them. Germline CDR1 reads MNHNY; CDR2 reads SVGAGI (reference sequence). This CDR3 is CASSPLYRGANEQFF. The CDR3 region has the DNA TGTGCCAGCAGTCCCTTGTATAGAGGGGCGAATGAGCAGTTCTTC.

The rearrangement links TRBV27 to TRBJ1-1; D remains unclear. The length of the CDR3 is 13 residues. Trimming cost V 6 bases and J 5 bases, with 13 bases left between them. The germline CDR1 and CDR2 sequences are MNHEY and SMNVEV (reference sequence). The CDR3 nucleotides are TGTGCCAGCAGCTTGCTGGGAAGAACTGAAGCTTTCTTT. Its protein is CASSLLGRTEAFF.

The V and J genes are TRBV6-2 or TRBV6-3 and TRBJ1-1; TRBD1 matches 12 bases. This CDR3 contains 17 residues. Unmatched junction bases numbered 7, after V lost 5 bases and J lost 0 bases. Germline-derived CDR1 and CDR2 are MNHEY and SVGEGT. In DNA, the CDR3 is TGTGCCAGCAGTGTATGGGGACAGGGGGCGATGAACACTGAAGCTTTCTTT. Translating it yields CASSVWGQGAMNTEAFF.

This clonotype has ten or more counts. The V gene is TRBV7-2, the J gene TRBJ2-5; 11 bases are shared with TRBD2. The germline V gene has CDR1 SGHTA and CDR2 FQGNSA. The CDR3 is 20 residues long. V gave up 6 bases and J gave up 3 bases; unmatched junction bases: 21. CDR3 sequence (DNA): TGTGCCAGCAGAGAATTCCCGCACTCGGTCCTAGCGGGGGGAAAAGAGACCCAGTACTTC. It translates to CASREFPHSVLAGGKETQYF.

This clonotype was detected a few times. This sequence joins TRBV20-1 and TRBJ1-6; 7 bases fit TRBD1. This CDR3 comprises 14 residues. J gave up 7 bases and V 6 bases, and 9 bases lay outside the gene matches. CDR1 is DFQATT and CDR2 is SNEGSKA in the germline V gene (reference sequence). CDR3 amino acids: CSASVTGANSPLHF. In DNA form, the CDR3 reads TGCAGTGCCTCTGTTACAGGGGCGAATTCACCCCTCCACTTT.

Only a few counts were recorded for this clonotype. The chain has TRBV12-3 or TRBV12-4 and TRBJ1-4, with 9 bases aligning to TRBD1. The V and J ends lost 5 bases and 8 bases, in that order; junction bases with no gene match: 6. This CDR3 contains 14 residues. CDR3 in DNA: TGTGCCAGCAGTCCTGGGACAGGGAGGGAAAAACTGTTTTTT. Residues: CASSPGTGREKLFF.

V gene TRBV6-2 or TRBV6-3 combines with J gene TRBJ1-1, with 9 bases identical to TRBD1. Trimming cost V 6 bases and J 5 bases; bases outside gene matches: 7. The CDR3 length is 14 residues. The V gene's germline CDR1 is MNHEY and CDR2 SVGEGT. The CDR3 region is CASRNGTGRTEAFF. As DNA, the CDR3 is TGTGCCAGCAGGAACGGGACAGGGAGGACTGAAGCTTTCTTT.

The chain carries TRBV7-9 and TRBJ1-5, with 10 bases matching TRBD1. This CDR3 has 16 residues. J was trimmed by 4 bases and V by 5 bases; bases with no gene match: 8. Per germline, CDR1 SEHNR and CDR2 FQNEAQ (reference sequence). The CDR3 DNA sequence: TGTGCCAGCAGCAACAACCGGGACAGGGGAAATCAGCCCCAGCATTTT. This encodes CASSNNRDRGNQPQHF.

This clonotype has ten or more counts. In nucleotides, the CDR3 is TGTGCCAGCAGCTTGACCTGGGACAGGGGTTACGAGCAGTACTTC. It specifies CASSLTWDRGYEQYF. The J gene is TRBJ2-7, the V gene TRBV7-2; 10 bases are shared with TRBD1. V shed 3 bases, J shed 4 bases, and the junction held 6 bases outside the gene matches. CDR1 and CDR2 (germline): SGHTA, FQGNSA. The CDR3 consists of 15 residues.

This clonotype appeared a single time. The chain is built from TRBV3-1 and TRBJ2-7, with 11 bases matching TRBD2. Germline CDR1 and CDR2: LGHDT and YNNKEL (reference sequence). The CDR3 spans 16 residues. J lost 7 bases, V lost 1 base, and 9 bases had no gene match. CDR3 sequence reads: CASSQVVAGGPREQYF. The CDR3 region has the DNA TGTGCCAGCAGCCAAGTCGTAGCGGGGGGGCCCAGGGAGCAGTACTTC.

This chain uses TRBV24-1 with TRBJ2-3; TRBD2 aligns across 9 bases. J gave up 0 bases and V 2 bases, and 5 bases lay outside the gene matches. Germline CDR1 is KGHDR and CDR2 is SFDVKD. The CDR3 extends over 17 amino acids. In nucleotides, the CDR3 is TGTGCCACCAGTGATTCTAGCGGGGCCCCTAGCACAGATACGCAGTATTTT. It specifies CATSDSSGAPSTDTQYF.

The DNA of the CDR3 is TGTGCCAGCAGTCCCTACGGGCAGGGACCCTACAATGAGCAGTTCTTC. It is translated as CASSPYGQGPYNEQFF. The J gene is TRBJ2-1, the V gene TRBV27; possibly TRBD1 or TRBD2 for D (5 bases each). Trimming removed 5 bases from V and 2 bases from J, with 16 bases in between. Germline values: CDR1 MNHEY, CDR2 SMNVEV (reference sequence). The CDR3 extends over 16 amino acids.

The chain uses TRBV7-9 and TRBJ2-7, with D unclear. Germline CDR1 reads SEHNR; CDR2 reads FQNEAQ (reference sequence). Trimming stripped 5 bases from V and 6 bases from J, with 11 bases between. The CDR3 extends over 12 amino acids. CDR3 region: CASSLEGSEQYF. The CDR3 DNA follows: TGTGCCAGCAGCCTAGAAGGGTCCGAGCAGTACTTC. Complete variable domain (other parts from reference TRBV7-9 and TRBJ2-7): DTGVSQNPRHKITKRGQNVTFRCDPISEHNRLYWYRQTLGQGPEFLTYFQNEAQLEKSRLLSDRFSAERPKGSFSTLEIQRTEQGDSAMYLCASSLEGSEQYFGPGTRLTVT.

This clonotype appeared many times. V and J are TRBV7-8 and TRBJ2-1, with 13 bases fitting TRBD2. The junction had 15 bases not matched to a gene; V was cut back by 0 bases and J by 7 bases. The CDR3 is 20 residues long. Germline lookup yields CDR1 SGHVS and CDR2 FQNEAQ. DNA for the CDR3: TGTGCCAGCAGCTTAGCCGGACTAGCGGGGGAACCCTACCCGGGGAATGAGCAGTTCTTC. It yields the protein CASSLAGLAGEPYPGNEQFF. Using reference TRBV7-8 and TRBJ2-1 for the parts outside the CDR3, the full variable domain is GAGVSQSPRYKVAKRGQDVALRCDPISGHVSLFWYQQALGQGPEFLTYFQNEAQLDKSGLPSDRFFAERPEGSVSTLKIQRTQQEDSAVYLCASSLAGLAGEPYPGNEQFFGPGTRLTVL.

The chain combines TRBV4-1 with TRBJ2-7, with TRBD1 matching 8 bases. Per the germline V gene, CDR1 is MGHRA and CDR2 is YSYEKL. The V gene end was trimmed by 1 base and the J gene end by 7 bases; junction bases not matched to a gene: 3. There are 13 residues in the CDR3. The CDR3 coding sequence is TGCGCCAGCAGCCAAGGGACAGGGAGAGAGCAGTACTTC. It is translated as CASSQGTGREQYF.

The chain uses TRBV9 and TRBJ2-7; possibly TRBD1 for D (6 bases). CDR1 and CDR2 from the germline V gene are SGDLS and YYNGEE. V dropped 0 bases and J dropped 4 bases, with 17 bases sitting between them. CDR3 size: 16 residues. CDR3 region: CASSVGIRGQSYEQYF. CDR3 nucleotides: TGTGCCAGCAGCGTAGGGATACGCGGACAGTCTTACGAGCAGTACTTC.

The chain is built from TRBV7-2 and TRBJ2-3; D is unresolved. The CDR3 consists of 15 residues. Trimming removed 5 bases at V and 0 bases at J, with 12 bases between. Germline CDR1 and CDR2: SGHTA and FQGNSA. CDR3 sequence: CASSIPRSSTDTQYF. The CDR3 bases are TGTGCCAGCAGCATCCCGCGATCGAGCACAGATACGCAGTATTTT.

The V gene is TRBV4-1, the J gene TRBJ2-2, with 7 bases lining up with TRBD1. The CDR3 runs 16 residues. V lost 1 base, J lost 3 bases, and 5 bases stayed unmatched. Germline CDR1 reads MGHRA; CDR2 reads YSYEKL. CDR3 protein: CASSQGTGAYTGELFF. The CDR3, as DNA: TGCGCCAGCAGCCAAGGGACAGGTGCCTACACCGGGGAGCTGTTTTTT.

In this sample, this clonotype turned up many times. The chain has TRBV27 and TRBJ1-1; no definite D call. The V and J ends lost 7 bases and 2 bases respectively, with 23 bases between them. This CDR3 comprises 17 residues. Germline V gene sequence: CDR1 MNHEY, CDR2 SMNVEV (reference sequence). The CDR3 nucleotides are TGTGCCAGCAAATTTATGGATATGGCCCGTCCCAACACTGAAGCTTTCTTT. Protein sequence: CASKFMDMARPNTEAFF.

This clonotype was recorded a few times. The CDR3: CASSYLWTGADTQYF. CDR3 sequence (DNA): TGTGCCAGCAGTTACCTTTGGACAGGGGCAGATACGCAGTATTTT. This chain uses TRBV6-2 or TRBV6-3 with TRBJ2-3; 9 nucleotides line up with TRBD1. The germline V gene encodes CDR1 MNHEY and CDR2 SVGEGT. The CDR3 totals 15 residues. V lost 2 bases, J lost 4 bases, and 4 bases stayed unmatched.